The rows below give T cell receptor beta chains drawn from one sample of a study of blood T cell repertoires in COVID-19. Only in-frame clones appear in the TCRdb table, and some are missing; sequencing was by immunoSEQ multiplex PCR. Here the sample spans fewer than 25,000 clones, about nine tenths being singletons. The material sequenced was peripheral blood. Every receptor here comes from a human donor in a cohort sampled during active COVID-19. The donor label of this sample is uncertain. The CDR3 runs from the conserved cysteine through the conserved F or W. The D gene is left open where the match is weak. Clone size is shown for a subset of rows, as once, few, many or a class of expanded clone.

v_call	clone_size	j_call	d_call	cdr3_aa	cdr3_nt
TRBV18	NA	TRBJ1-4	NA	CASSLIQGPNEKLFF	TGTGCCAGCTCACTGATACAGGGTCCTAATGAAAAACTGTTTTTT
TRBV5-1	NA	TRBJ1-2	TRBD1	CASSLSGTQGALISYTF	TGCGCCAGCAGCTTGAGTGGGACCCAGGGGGCACTGATTAGCTACACCTTC
TRBV20-1	NA	TRBJ2-3	NA	CSASYSAEADTQYF	TGCAGTGCTAGTTACAGCGCGGAGGCAGATACGCAGTATTTT
TRBV9	NA	TRBJ1-5	NA	CASSVGPSSNQPQHF	TGTGCCAGCAGCGTAGGTCCGAGTAGCAATCAGCCCCAGCATTTT
TRBV6-5	NA	TRBJ1-1	NA	CASVTRQGTEAFF	TGTGCCAGCGTTACGCGGCAGGGCACTGAAGCTTTCTTT
TRBV19	NA	TRBJ1-1	NA	CASSSQGRTEAFF	TGTGCCAGTAGTTCCCAGGGAAGGACTGAAGCTTTCTTT
TRBV20-1	few	TRBJ2-7	TRBD1	CSAPTGSEQYF	TGCAGTGCTCCGACAGGGAGCGAGCAGTACTTC
TRBV5-1	NA	TRBJ2-3	TRBD2	CASSPGTSGSGDTQYF	TGCGCCAGCAGCCCAGGGACTAGCGGGAGTGGAGATACGCAGTATTTT
TRBV30	NA	TRBJ1-3	NA	CAWSLHSSGNTIYF	TGTGCCTGGAGTTTGCACAGCTCTGGAAACACCATATATTTT
TRBV12-3/TRBV12-4	NA	TRBJ1-5	NA	CASSDRGNQPQHF	TGTGCCAGCAGCGACCGGGGCAATCAGCCCCAGCATTTT
TRBV19	few	TRBJ2-1	TRBD2	CARDGTSANEQFF	TGTGCCAGGGACGGGACTAGTGCTAATGAGCAGTTCTTC
TRBV5-4	NA	TRBJ2-1	NA	CASSLSVVEEQFF	TGTGCCAGCAGCTTGTCCGTGGTGGAGGAGCAGTTCTTC
TRBV18	NA	TRBJ2-4	TRBD1	CASSPGTGKNIQYF	TGTGCCAGCTCACCCGGGACAGGCAAAAACATTCAGTACTTC
TRBV10-3	NA	TRBJ2-3	TRBD2	CATRTSGLTDTQYF	TGTGCCACCCGGACTAGCGGATTAACAGATACGCAGTATTTT
TRBV5-5	NA	TRBJ2-1	NA	CASSLSGNNEQFF	TGTGCCAGCAGCTTATCGGGGAACAATGAGCAGTTCTTC
TRBV27	NA	TRBJ1-1	NA	CASSLRGMVNTEAFF	TGTGCCAGCAGTTTAAGGGGCATGGTTAACACTGAAGCTTTCTTT
TRBV29-1	NA	TRBJ1-1	NA	CSAWERAEAFF	TGCAGCGCCTGGGAGAGGGCGGAAGCTTTCTTT
TRBV4-1	NA	TRBJ2-4	TRBD2	CASSQEGGLAGAAKNIQYF	TGCGCCAGCAGCCAAGAGGGCGGACTAGCGGGAGCGGCCAAAAACATTCAGTACTTC
TRBV30	NA	TRBJ1-2	NA	CAWRAGANYGYTF	TGTGCCTGGAGGGCAGGGGCTAACTATGGCTACACCTTC
TRBV5-8	NA	TRBJ1-5	TRBD1	CASSRAGTGARNQPQHF	TGTGCCAGCAGCCGGGCGGGCACAGGGGCGCGCAATCAGCCCCAGCATTTT
TRBV28	NA	TRBJ1-5	TRBD1	CASSLKGAGGGQPQHF	TGTGCCAGCAGTTTAAAGGGAGCAGGGGGCGGTCAGCCCCAGCATTTT
TRBV29-1	NA	TRBJ2-5	TRBD2	CSVEGGEGSRETQYF	TGCAGCGTTGAAGGGGGGGAGGGGAGTAGGGAGACCCAGTACTTC
TRBV2	NA	TRBJ2-1	NA	CASSITGNPHNEQFF	TGTGCCAGCAGCATTACAGGGAATCCCCACAATGAGCAGTTCTTC
TRBV7-3	few	TRBJ1-2	TRBD1	CASSFRQGGGYTF	TGTGCCAGCAGCTTTCGACAGGGTGGCGGCTACACCTTC
TRBV2	NA	TRBJ2-6	NA	CASEELTAGANVLTF	TGTGCCAGCGAGGAGCTGACGGCTGGGGCCAACGTCCTGACTTTC
TRBV5-6	NA	TRBJ2-7	NA	CASSFGIGPGNYEQYF	TGTGCCAGCAGCTTCGGGATTGGGCCGGGGAACTACGAGCAGTACTTC
TRBV30	NA	TRBJ1-1	NA	CACTRGGGTEAFF	TGTGCCTGCACCCGAGGGGGGGGGACTGAAGCTTTCTTT
TRBV9	once	TRBJ1-2	NA	CASSAHIQGDYGYTF	TGTGCCAGCAGCGCCCATATCCAGGGCGACTATGGCTACACCTTC
TRBV7-2	NA	TRBJ2-2	NA	CASSHLERAGNTGELFF	TGTGCCAGCAGCCACCTGGAAAGAGCGGGGAACACCGGGGAGCTGTTTTTT
TRBV15	NA	TRBJ1-3	NA	CATSRGGSLAGNTIYF	TGTGCCACCAGCAGAGGGGGCTCTTTGGCTGGAAACACCATATATTTT
TRBV19	NA	TRBJ2-4	TRBD1	CASWDRKNIQYF	TGTGCCAGTTGGGACAGAAAAAACATTCAGTACTTC
TRBV11-2	once	TRBJ1-2	NA	CASSLTAANYGYTF	TGTGCCAGCAGCTTGACAGCCGCTAACTATGGCTACACCTTC
TRBV28	NA	TRBJ2-3	TRBD2	CASSFPGGGTDTQYF	TGTGCCAGCAGTTTCCCGGGAGGGGGCACAGATACGCAGTATTTT
TRBV19	NA	TRBJ2-1	NA	CASSIGQYNEQFF	TGTGCCAGTAGTATTGGGCAGTACAATGAGCAGTTCTTC
TRBV4-1	NA	TRBJ2-1	NA	CASSQGQQVYNEQFF	TGCGCCAGCAGCCAAGGGCAACAAGTCTACAATGAGCAGTTCTTC